One sample yielded the 20 T cell receptor beta chains listed below, sequenced in a study of molecular identifiers for immune sequencing clone quantification. Using its own MiXCR run on the PCR reads, TCRdb lists one record per CDR3 protein. The sample has 15,000 to 20,000 distinct CDR3 sequences; 20% to 25% are singletons. Sequenced material: naive CD8+ T cells from blood, with Jurkat cell RNA spiked in. As to subset: FACS-sorted CD8+CD4-CCR7+CD45RA+ naive T cells. The source is a human donor in good health. Some libraries in this study had Jurkat cell RNA spiked in.

The rearrangement joins TRBV13 to TRBJ2-1; D remains ambiguous. The CDR3 loop spans 13 amino acids. V was pared by 1 base and J by 7 bases, with 8 bases between. In germline, CDR1 is PRHDT, CDR2 FYEKMQ (reference sequence). The CDR3: CASSLVQLNEQFF. The CDR3 bases are TGTGCCAGCAGCTTAGTCCAACTAAATGAGCAGTTCTTC.

Many counts were recorded for this clonotype. The chain combines TRBV9 with TRBJ2-1; D possibly corresponds to TRBD2 (5 bases). V lost 0 bases, J lost 4 bases, and 11 bases lay in between. Germline-derived CDR1 and CDR2 are SGDLS and YYNGEE. The CDR3 sequence is 15 residues long. CDR3 loop: CASSVASGIYNEQFF. CDR3 DNA sequence: TGTGCCAGCAGCGTAGCGAGCGGAATTTACAATGAGCAGTTCTTC. The entire variable domain, with the rest obtained from reference TRBV9 and TRBJ2-1, is as follows: DSGVTQTPKHLITATGQRVTLRCSPRSGDLSVYWYQQSLDQGLQFLIQYYNGEERAKGNILERFSAQQFPDLHSELNLSSLELGDSALYFCASSVASGIYNEQFFGPGTRLTVL.

This clonotype was observed at least ten times. The V gene is TRBV28, the J gene TRBJ2-7; a possible D gene is TRBD2 (5 bases). V lost 2 bases and J lost 3, with 11 bases in between. This CDR3 region has 14 residues. The germline V gene has CDR1 MDHEN and CDR2 SYDVKM. CDR3 nucleotide sequence: TGTGCCAGCAGTTTACCGCTGGAGGACTACGAGCAGTACTTC. Residues: CASSLPLEDYEQYF.

This clonotype appeared many times. The chain links TRBV6-2 or TRBV6-3 to TRBJ2-3; the D gene is possibly TRBD2 (6 bases). The V end was cut by 4 bases, the J end by 4 bases, with 9 bases between. CDR1 and CDR2 from the germline V gene are MNHEY and SVGEGT. This CDR3 region has 13 residues. The CDR3 loop is CASSWRGSDTQYF. CDR3 DNA sequence: TGTGCCAGCAGTTGGAGGGGATCAGATACGCAGTATTTT.

CDR3 sequence reads: CASSYLAGGGTDTQYF. The CDR3 DNA follows: TGTGCCAGCAGTTATCTAGCGGGAGGTGGTACAGATACGCAGTATTTT. This chain uses TRBV6-2 or TRBV6-3 with TRBJ2-3, with 11 bases identical to TRBD2. Trimming removed 3 bases from V and 3 bases from J; junction bases left unmatched: 5. The V gene's germline CDR1 is MNHEY and CDR2 SVGEGT. This CDR3 region has 16 residues.

By share of the sample, this clonotype is medium-sized. The rearrangement links TRBV4-1 to TRBJ2-7; tentatively, D is TRBD2 (5 bases). CDR3 length: 13 amino acids. V was shortened by 2 bases and J by 4 bases, with 9 bases between the two germline ends. Germline CDR1 MGHRA, CDR2 YSYEKL. CDR3 sequence (DNA): TGCGCCAGCAGCCAAATAGTAGCGTACGAGCAGTACTTC. The encoded protein is CASSQIVAYEQYF.

Concerning this clonotype: One base away lies a much larger clone, so this may be a sequencing read error. The V gene is TRBV6-6, the J gene TRBJ1-2; weak D call: TRBD1 (5 bases). From germline, CDR1 is MNHNY and CDR2 SVGAGI (reference sequence). The length of the CDR3 is 14 residues. CDR3 sequence: CASSYGRENYGHTF. CDR3 DNA: TGTGCCAGCAGTTACGGCAGGGAGAACTATGGCCACACCTTC.

The V gene is TRBV14, the J gene TRBJ2-5; 9 nucleotides match TRBD2. The CDR3 consists of 15 residues. J gave up 4 bases and V 1 base, and 4 bases lay outside the gene matches. Per germline, CDR1 SGHDN and CDR2 FVKESK. The CDR3 coding sequence is TGTGCCAGCAGCCAAGTAGCGGGAGTTGTAGAGACCCAGTACTTC. Translated: CASSQVAGVVETQYF.

This clonotype was detected only a few times. A much larger clone differs from this one at a single base, so this may be a read error. The chain has TRBV7-9 and TRBJ2-7, with D possibly TRBD2 on 6 matching bases. The CDR3 runs 13 residues. V lost 5 bases, J lost 3 bases, and 11 bases lay in between. Germline V gene data show CDR1 as SEHNR and CDR2 as FQNEAQ (reference sequence). In DNA, the CDR3 is TGTGCCAGCAGCCCAGGGAGGCTCTACGAGCAGTACTTC. Residues: CASSPGRLYEQYF. Variable domain in full (rest from reference TRBV7-9 and TRBJ2-7): DTGVSQNPRHKITKRGQNVTFRCDPISEHNRLYWYRQTLGQGPEFLTYFQNEAQLEKSRLLSDRFSAERPKGSFSTLEIQRTEQGDSAMYLCASSPGRLYEQYFGPGTRLTVT.

This clonotype is medium-sized by share. The V gene is TRBV7-2, the J gene TRBJ2-5, with D tentatively TRBD2 (5 bases). The V end was cut by 3 bases, the J end by 2 bases, with 10 bases between. The CDR3 extends over 14 amino acids. Germline loops: CDR1 SGHTA, CDR2 FQGNSA. The CDR3: CASSFIGDQETQYF. The DNA of the CDR3 is TGTGCCAGCAGCTTTATCGGGGATCAAGAGACCCAGTACTTC.

As for this clonotype: With a much larger clone just one base away, this may be a read error. This sequence joins TRBV6-2 or TRBV6-3 and TRBJ2-7; possibly TRBD1 or TRBD2 for D (5 bases each). The CDR3 extends over 14 amino acids. Germline assignment: CDR1 MNHEY and CDR2 SVGEGT. The CDR3, as DNA: TGTGCCGGCAGTTACTCAGGGAATCGGGGTGAGCAGTACTTC. It specifies CAGSYSGNRGEQYF.

In this sample, this clonotype is medium-sized. J is TRBJ2-1 and V is TRBV7-2; 8 nucleotides align to TRBD2. Germline V gives CDR1 SGHTA, CDR2 FQGNSA. V trimming: 1 base; J trimming: 3 bases; junction bases outside the gene matches: 8. This CDR3 spans 17 amino acids. The CDR3 protein is CASSLDQRESFYNEQFF. DNA for the CDR3: TGTGCCAGCAGCTTAGATCAGCGGGAGTCCTTCTACAATGAGCAGTTCTTC.

In the case of this clonotype: One junction end does not reproduce the germline sequence, and a read error may be involved. This rearrangement joins TRBV7-4 to TRBJ2-5; 11 positions agree with TRBD1. CDR1 and CDR2 from the germline V gene are SGHVT and SQSDAQ. The CDR3 runs to 14 residues. CDR3 DNA: TGTGCCAGCAGCCAACCGGGACAGGGGGACACCCAGTACTTT. Its protein is CASSQPGQGDTQYF.

This clonotype was seen repeatedly, ten times or more. The V gene is TRBV2, the J gene TRBJ2-1; 8 nucleotides align to TRBD1. This CDR3 region has 15 residues. Trimming removed 2 bases from V and 6 bases from J; junction bases left unmatched: 6. Germline CDR1 and CDR2: SNHLY and FYNNEI. CDR3 nucleotide sequence: TGTGCCAGCAGTGAACTGGGACAGGTGATCAATGAGCAGTTCTTC. This sequence encodes CASSELGQVINEQFF. Drawing the rest from reference TRBV2 and TRBJ2-1, the complete variable domain is EPEVTQTPSHQVTQMGQEVILRCVPISNHLYFYWYRQILGQKVEFLVSFYNNEISEKSEIFDDQFSVERPDGSNFTLKIRSTKLEDSAMYFCASSELGQVINEQFFGPGTRLTVL.

As to this clonotype: It may be a read error: a sequence one base away is much more abundant. The rearrangement uses TRBV13 and TRBJ2-7, with a weak D call TRBD1 (5 bases). Per the germline V gene, CDR1 is PRHDT and CDR2 is FYEKMQ (reference sequence). The CDR3 covers 15 residues. In DNA form, the CDR3 reads TGTGCCAGCAGCTTAGGAGGAGACAGCTTCTACAAGCAGTACTTC. It yields the protein CASSLGGDSFYKQYF. Full variable domain (missing parts from reference TRBV13 and TRBJ2-7): AAGVIQSPRHLIKEKRETATLKCYPIPRHDTVYWYQQGPGQDPQFLISFYEKMQSDKGSIPDRFSAQQFSDYHSELNMSSLELGDSALYFCASSLGGDSFYKQYFGPGTRLTVT.

This clonotype was observed at least ten times. This chain links TRBV7-2 with TRBJ1-1, with 7 bases identical to TRBD1. This CDR3 region has 15 residues. V lost 7 bases and J lost 4; bases outside the gene matches: 12. Germline loops: CDR1 SGHTA, CDR2 FQGNSA. The CDR3 region is CASNAWEGAGTEAFF. CDR3 nucleotide sequence: TGTGCCAGCAACGCGTGGGAGGGGGCAGGCACTGAAGCTTTCTTT.

This clonotype was seen at least ten times. The chain recombines TRBV20-1 with TRBJ2-3, with 11 positions matching TRBD1. The CDR3 is 19 amino acids. Germline CDR1 DFQATT, CDR2 SNEGSKA (reference sequence). Trimming took 3 bases from V and 0 from J; bases not matched to a gene: 14. The CDR3 loop is CSASWDRGVAGPSTDTQYF. DNA of the CDR3: TGCAGTGCTAGCTGGGACAGGGGGGTAGCGGGGCCGAGCACAGATACGCAGTATTTT.

This clonotype has at least ten counts. The chain links TRBV18 to TRBJ2-7; D possibly corresponds to TRBD2 (5 bases). V was clipped by 2 bases and J by 1 base, with 18 bases between them. CDR3 length: 17 residues. CDR1 and CDR2 (germline): KGHSH, LQKENI. CDR3 DNA: TGTGCCAGCTCACCAGAAGATCCGCTGACTATGTCCTACGAGCAGTACTTC. Its translation: CASSPEDPLTMSYEQYF. Variable domain in full (rest from reference TRBV18 and TRBJ2-7): NAGVMQNPRHLVRRRGQEARLRCSPMKGHSHVYWYRQLPEEGLKFMVYLQKENIIDESGMPKERFSAEFPKEGPSILRIQQVVRGDSAAYFCASSPEDPLTMSYEQYFGPGTRLTVT.

Concerning this clonotype: One base away lies a much larger clone, so this may be a sequencing read error. The rearrangement links TRBV29-1 to TRBJ2-2; TRBD1 might be the D (6 bases). The CDR3 is 15 residues long. CDR1 and CDR2 (germline): SQVTM, ANQGSEA. Between the trimmed V and J ends, which lost 6 bases and 0 bases, there was a span of 14 bases. CDR3 loop: CSVGSEGANTGELFF. The CDR3 region has the DNA TGCAGCGTGGGAAGCGAGGGGGCGAACACCGGGGAGCTGTTTTTT.

The chain links TRBV4-1 to TRBJ2-7, with D unresolved. Germline V gives CDR1 MGHRA, CDR2 YSYEKL. Trimming stripped 3 bases from V and 2 bases from J, with 11 bases between. The CDR3 length is 14 residues. The CDR3 sequence is CASSQLPVAYEQYF. CDR3 bases: TGCGCCAGCAGCCAGCTACCGGTGGCCTACGAGCAGTACTTC.